These 6 T cell receptor beta chains were all obtained from the same sample, sequenced in a study of T cells in localized non-small cell lung cancer. Sequenced by immunoSEQ multiplex PCR; TCRdb stores in-frame clones only, minus some. This sample has 45,000 to 70,000 clones; more than 80% occur once, and the top ten carry less than 6%. Sequenced here: peripheral blood, sampled before any cancer treatment. These receptors originate from a woman aged 40 to 75 with stage I lung adenocarcinoma.

This sequence joins TRBV6-1 and TRBJ2-2; TRBD2 agrees at 10 bases. CDR1 is MNHNS, CDR2 SASEGT, per germline. The trim removed 1 base at V and 2 bases at J, leaving 1 base unmatched. The CDR3 has 16 residues. The CDR3 is CASSEGTSGNTGELFF. For the CDR3, the DNA is TGTGCCAGCAGTGAAGGGACTAGCGGTAACACCGGGGAGCTGTTTTTT.

This clone was detected only once. The CDR3 nucleotides read TGTGCCAGCAGCTTAAGGGCCGGGTTCGGAGAGACCCAGTACTTC. It is translated as CASSLRAGFGETQYF. The chain has TRBV7-9 and TRBJ2-5, with unresolved D. Germline CDR1 and CDR2: SEHNR and FQNEAQ (reference sequence). The CDR3 contains 15 residues. The V end was cut by 2 bases, the J end by 4 bases, with 14 bases between. Drawing the rest from reference TRBV7-9 and TRBJ2-5, the complete variable domain is DTGVSQNPRHKITKRGQNVTFRCDPISEHNRLYWYRQTLGQGPEFLTYFQNEAQLEKSRLLSDRFSAERPKGSFSTLEIQRTEQGDSAMYLCASSLRAGFGETQYFGPGTRLLVL.

This clone was seen a few times. This chain connects TRBV27 to TRBJ1-6; the D is unclear. The CDR3 runs 13 residues. V was clipped by 6 bases and J by 7 bases, with 10 bases between them. CDR1 is MNHEY, CDR2 SMNVEV, per germline (reference sequence). The CDR3 DNA is TGTGCCAGCAGAGAAGGTCTAAATTCACCCCTCCACTTT. Translation: CASREGLNSPLHF.

The chain carries TRBV19 and TRBJ1-4, with D possibly matching TRBD1 (6 bases). Germline V gene sequence: CDR1 LNHDA, CDR2 SQIVND (reference sequence). The CDR3 runs to 16 residues. V shed 3 bases and J shed 7 bases, with 18 bases lying between them. CDR3 nucleotide sequence: TGTGCCAGTAGTATGGGATTCAGGGGTACTGGTGAAAAACTGTTTTTT. Translation: CASSMGFRGTGEKLFF.

The V call is TRBV6-6, the J call TRBJ1-1; D possibly corresponds to TRBD1 (6 bases). V lost 5 bases to trimming and J lost 5 bases, with 9 bases between them. CDR3 length: 12 amino acids. Germline V lookup: CDR1 MNHNY, CDR2 SVGAGI (reference sequence). The CDR3 sequence: CASSRGATEAFF. CDR3 in DNA: TGTGCCAGCAGTAGGGGGGCAACTGAAGCTTTCTTT.

The V call is TRBV2, the J call TRBJ2-1, with TRBD1 matching over 8 bases. V shed 8 bases, J shed 8 bases, and the junction held 5 bases outside the gene matches. Germline V CDR1 and CDR2: SNHLY, FYNNEI. The CDR3 is 12 residues long. CDR3 in amino acids: CASQDRADEQFF. For the CDR3, the DNA is TGTGCCAGCCAGGACAGGGCCGATGAGCAGTTCTTC.